The text below deals with one T cell receptor beta chain. The V segment lost 5 bases and the J segment 7 bases; nucleotides outside the gene matches: 2. This CDR3 is built from 12 residues. Germline V lookup: CDR1 GTSNPN, CDR2 SVGIG (reference sequence). Some clones are missing from TCRdb's copy, which holds only in-frame ones; the method was immunoSEQ multiplex PCR. The sample records about 64,000 clones, roughly 94% being singletons. The record originates from a study of cytomegalovirus exposure and HLA in healthy donors. J is TRBJ1-2 and V is TRBV30, with 12 bases lining up with TRBD1. The source material was PBMCs. The clonotype originates from a woman younger than 35 in good health and CMV-seropositive. The CDR3 nucleotides read TGTGCCTGGGGGGACAGGGGGCTTGGCTACACCTTC. Translated, it gives CAWGDRGLGYTF.